What follows are 17 T cell receptor beta chains derived from one specimen sequenced in a study of blood T cells in healthy people across ages. The use of a sample-barcoded 5' primer and a J-beta primer mix characterized a second PCR of roughly 6 to 11 cycles. TCRdb fed the 5' RACE reads into MiXCR, producing one record per CDR3 protein. The sample has approximately 810,000 distinct CDR3 sequences, 35% to 40% seen once. Sample: blood. Receptors were obtained from a man aged 18 to 29 in good health.

This clonotype was detected only a few times. V and J are TRBV27 and TRBJ2-5, with unresolved D. The ends were cut back, 6 bases at V and 1 base at J, with 15 bases in the middle. The V gene's germline CDR1 is MNHEY and CDR2 SMNVEV (reference sequence). The CDR3 runs 15 residues. In nucleotides, the CDR3 is TGTGCCAGCAGCTCCCCCAGTTTGTCCCAAGAGACCCAGTACTTC. This translates into CASSSPSLSQETQYF.

The J gene is TRBJ2-4, the V gene TRBV9; 8 bases match TRBD1. Germline V CDR1 and CDR2: SGDLS, YYNGEE. V trimming: 3 bases; J trimming: 4 bases; junction bases outside the gene matches: 3. CDR3 length equals 14 residues. The CDR3 coding sequence is TGTGCCAGCAGCGGGACAGGGACTAAAAACATTCAGTACTTC. It is translated as CASSGTGTKNIQYF.

This clonotype has a handful of counts. In nucleotides, the CDR3 is TGCAGTGCCGAGTACCTAGCGGGGGGGCCTAATGAGCAGTTCTTC. This gives the protein CSAEYLAGGPNEQFF. The chain employs TRBV20-1 and TRBJ2-1; 12 bases fit TRBD2. The germline V gene has CDR1 DFQATT and CDR2 SNEGSKA (reference sequence). The CDR3 runs to 15 residues. Unmatched junction bases numbered 10, after V lost 6 bases and J lost 7 bases.

In its sample, this clonotype was seen a few times. The CDR3 is CASSYDRGLEDQPQHF. CDR3 DNA sequence: TGTGCCAGCAGTTACGACAGGGGGCTGGAGGATCAGCCCCAGCATTTT. This rearrangement joins TRBV6-2 or TRBV6-3 to TRBJ1-5; 10 nucleotides match TRBD1. Germline assignment: CDR1 MNHEY and CDR2 SVGEGT. The CDR3 runs 16 residues. Germline trimming cut 2 bases from V and 5 bases from J; bases unmatched to any gene: 6.

This clonotype was seen at least ten times. The chain carries TRBV27 and TRBJ1-2, with a tentative D call TRBD1 (5 bases). CDR1 is MNHEY, CDR2 SMNVEV, per germline (reference sequence). The CDR3 is 14 residues long. V dropped 2 bases and J dropped 5 bases, with 12 bases sitting between them. CDR3 DNA sequence: TGTGCCAGCAGTTTACGAGGGGCCGGTTATGGCTACACCTTC. Translation: CASSLRGAGYGYTF.

In this sample, this clonotype turned up a few times. At one end the junction does not follow the germline gene, possibly because of a read error. The chain carries TRBV12-3 or TRBV12-4 and TRBJ2-1, with 7 bases matching TRBD2. The CDR3 consists of 15 residues. CDR3 sequence: CASILVPGGYNEQFF. The CDR3 bases are TGTGCCAGCATTTTAGTTCCGGGGGGCTACAATGAGCAGTTCTTC.

The chain links TRBV4-3 to TRBJ2-3; 12 bases fit TRBD1. Trimming removed 0 bases from V and 2 bases from J; junction bases left unmatched: 21. CDR1 and CDR2 from the germline V gene are LGHNA and YSLEER. The CDR3 is 23 amino acids. CDR3 protein: CASSQDRGRDRGRFGGATDTQYF. CDR3 nucleotides: TGCGCCAGCAGCCAAGATCGCGGACGGGACAGGGGGCGATTCGGGGGTGCCACAGATACGCAGTATTTT.

The sample holds a few counts of this clonotype. The genes are TRBV5-4 and TRBJ2-3, with unresolved D. This CDR3 is 13 amino acids long. The germline V gene has CDR1 SGHNT and CDR2 YYREEE (reference sequence). V was trimmed by 0 bases and J by 5 bases, leaving 7 bases between them. CDR3 nucleotide sequence: TGTGCCAGCAGCTTGGACGATTTAGATACGCAGTATTTT. Its translation is CASSLDDLDTQYF.

This chain joins TRBV4-1 and TRBJ1-1; D remains unclear. V lost 0 bases to trimming and J lost 6 bases, with 8 bases between them. The CDR3 has 13 amino acids. The germline V gene has CDR1 MGHRA and CDR2 YSYEKL. CDR3 sequence reads: CASSQEGIAEAFF. CDR3 nucleotide sequence: TGCGCCAGCAGCCAAGAAGGGATCGCTGAAGCTTTCTTT.

The chain combines TRBV7-9 with TRBJ1-2; no clear D gene. In germline, CDR1 is SEHNR, CDR2 FQNEAQ (reference sequence). There are 15 residues in the CDR3. V was shortened by 3 bases and J by 7 bases, with 18 bases between the two germline ends. CDR3 in DNA: TGTGCCAGCAGCTTCCCAATCCGGACGAGCAGTGGCTACACCTTC. Its translation: CASSFPIRTSSGYTF.

This clonotype was counted once. The CDR3 loop is CASSVRAGHEQYF. CDR3 nucleotide sequence: TGTGCCAGCAGTGTCAGAGCCGGGCACGAGCAGTACTTC. This chain joins TRBV12-3 or TRBV12-4 and TRBJ2-7; D call uncertain. Trimming left V 5 bases short and J 5 bases short, with 13 bases between. The CDR3 contains 13 residues.

This clonotype was seen more than once but under ten times. The V call is TRBV6-5, the J call TRBJ2-1; D call uncertain. V shed 8 bases and J shed 2 bases, with 13 bases lying between them. The CDR3 covers 14 residues. CDR1 and CDR2 from the germline V gene are MNHEY and SVGAGI. The CDR3 here is CASSEYTAYNEQFF. The CDR3 DNA follows: TGTGCCAGCTCTGAATACACAGCCTACAATGAGCAGTTCTTC.

Only one count was recorded for this clonotype. This may come from a read error, since a much larger clone is one base off. The rearrangement links TRBV21-1 to TRBJ1-2. TRBV21-1 constitutes a pseudogene. The CDR3 loop spans 10 amino acids. The CDR3 nucleotides read TGTGCCAGCAGCGCCTATGGCTACACCTTC. The encoded protein is CASSAYGYTF.

V is TRBV4-3 and J is TRBJ1-5; no definite D call. The CDR3 totals 15 residues. Per germline, CDR1 LGHNA and CDR2 YSLEER. V lost 0 bases to trimming and J lost 1 base, with 7 bases between them. The CDR3 loop reads CASSQEDESNQPQHF. In DNA, the CDR3 is TGCGCCAGCAGCCAAGAAGACGAGAGCAATCAGCCCCAGCATTTT.

The CDR3 nucleotides are TGTGCCAGCAGCTTAGTTGCAGCTAACTATGGCTACACCTTC. Translation: CASSLVAANYGYTF. The chain is built from TRBV7-9 and TRBJ1-2; D gene ambiguous. CDR3 length equals 14 residues. The V gene lost 1 base and the J gene lost 0 bases, with 6 bases spanning the gap. Per germline, CDR1 SEHNR and CDR2 FQNEAQ (reference sequence).

Only a few counts were recorded for this clonotype. V is TRBV4-3 and J is TRBJ2-3; D is undetermined. Germline V gives CDR1 LGHNA, CDR2 YSLEER. V lost 0 bases and J 3 bases, leaving 7 bases between the germline ends. The CDR3 is 14 residues long. CDR3 amino acids: CASSQELRTDTQYF. As DNA, the CDR3 is TGCGCCAGCAGCCAAGAGTTGCGGACAGATACGCAGTATTTT.

The CDR3 sequence: CSARWDRGYNEQYF. The CDR3 nucleotides are TGCAGTGCTAGGTGGGACAGGGGGTACAATGAGCAGTACTTC. The chain carries TRBV20-1 and TRBJ2-5; 11 nucleotides align to TRBD1. V lost 3 bases, J lost 11 bases, and 11 bases stayed unmatched. Germline CDR1 DFQATT, CDR2 SNEGSKA (reference sequence). The length of the CDR3 is 14 residues.